These T cell receptor beta chains were read from a single sample in a study of technical replicates of blood from a few donors. Profiling relied on immunoSEQ multiplex PCR, and the TCRdb table lists in-frame clones only, not all of them. The sample has 72,000 or so clones; about 94% are singletons. The sequencing sample was made of T cells isolated from PBMCs. These receptors were collected from a human donor in good health. CDR3s include the opening cysteine and the closing phenylalanine or tryptophan. The D gene is left open where the match is weak. Where a row states a size, it is once, few, many or the class of an expanded clone; other rows omit it.

TRBD1,NA,15,TRBV5-8,TRBJ1-2,CASSLAQGAYYGYTF,TGTGCCAGCAGCTTGGCTCAGGGGGCTTACTATGGCTACACCTTC
NA,NA,15,TRBV13,TRBJ2-1,CASSMVLSSYNEQFF,TGTGCCAGCAGTATGGTGCTAAGCTCCTACAATGAGCAGTTCTTC
NA,NA,15,TRBV6-5,TRBJ1-1,CASSYSGGRGTEAFF,TGTGCCAGCAGTTACTCCGGGGGTCGAGGCACTGAAGCTTTCTTT
NA,NA,14,TRBV27,TRBJ2-3,CASSFSGVTDTQYF,TGTGCCAGCAGTTTTTCAGGGGTCACAGATACGCAGTATTTT
NA,NA,14,TRBV27,TRBJ1-2,CASSLTGRDYGYTF,TGTGCCAGCAGTTTAACAGGGAGGGACTATGGCTACACCTTC
TRBD2,NA,16,TRBV4-2,TRBJ2-5,CASSQEELAGVETQYF,TGTGCCAGCAGCCAAGAAGAACTAGCGGGAGTGGAGACCCAGTACTTC
NA,NA,15,TRBV7-2,TRBJ1-5,CASSFNGRGPQPQHF,TGTGCCAGCAGCTTCAATGGGAGGGGCCCTCAGCCCCAGCATTTT
NA,once,14,TRBV30,TRBJ2-7,CAWSVLGGLREQYF,TGTGCCTGGAGTGTACTTGGGGGGTTGCGCGAGCAGTACTTC
NA,few,16,TRBV10-3,TRBJ2-7,CAISEMEGRRAYEQYF,TGTGCCATCAGTGAGATGGAGGGAAGAAGGGCCTACGAGCAGTACTTC
NA,NA,14,TRBV5-4,TRBJ1-2,CASSSPREVSGYTF,TGTGCCAGCAGCTCCCCCCGAGAGGTCTCTGGCTACACCTTC
TRBD2,NA,16,TRBV18,TRBJ2-2,CASSPQASGSTGELFF,TGTGCCAGCTCACCACAGGCTAGCGGGAGTACCGGGGAGCTGTTTTTT
NA,NA,13,TRBV18,TRBJ1-2,CASSPGASYGYTF,TGTGCCAGCTCACCTGGGGCTTCCTATGGCTACACCTTC
TRBD1,once,14,TRBV5-6,TRBJ2-7,CASSFSQGEYEQYF,TGTGCCAGCAGCTTTTCACAGGGGGAGTACGAGCAGTACTTC
TRBD1,NA,16,TRBV5-4,TRBJ1-3,CASSTDRGLSGNTIYF,TGTGCCAGCAGCACGGACAGGGGGCTATCTGGAAACACCATATATTTT
TRBD1,NA,17,TRBV28,TRBJ2-7,CASSLTRNGQGKNEQYF,TGTGCCAGCAGTTTAACCCGAAATGGACAGGGGAAAAACGAGCAGTACTTC
NA,NA,16,TRBV4-1,TRBJ2-1,CASSQILMRDNNEQFF,TGCGCCAGCAGCCAGATCCTAATGCGGGATAACAATGAGCAGTTCTTC
TRBD2,NA,16,TRBV9,TRBJ2-5,CASSVGVAGGPETQYF,TGTGCCAGCAGCGTAGGGGTAGCGGGAGGGCCGGAGACCCAGTACTTC
NA,NA,14,TRBV28,TRBJ1-1,CASSFRGSGTEAFF,TGTGCCAGCAGTTTTAGAGGGTCGGGGACTGAAGCTTTCTTT
NA,NA,14,TRBV27,TRBJ2-7,CASSSGGGENEQYF,TGTGCCAGCAGTTCAGGCGGGGGCGAAAACGAGCAGTACTTC
NA,NA,13,TRBV6-1,TRBJ1-1,CASTRAPNTEAFF,TGTGCCAGCACGAGGGCACCGAACACTGAAGCTTTCTTT
NA,NA,15,TRBV15,TRBJ1-3,CATSRDLNSGNTIYF,TGTGCCACCAGCAGAGATCTTAACTCTGGAAACACCATATATTTT
TRBD2,few,14,TRBV2,TRBJ2-7,CASSEALAGGEQYF,TGTGCCAGCAGTGAAGCACTAGCGGGAGGGGAGCAGTACTTC